A selection of T cell receptor beta chains follows, all from one sample in a study of shared clonotypes between healthy human individuals. TCRdb keeps only in-frame clones here, not all; method: immunoSEQ multiplex PCR. The table records about 2.4 million clones, 90% to 95% of them present only once. The sample consisted of naive CD4+ T cells from PBMCs. These receptors all stem from a man aged 18 to 30 in good health. Some clones in this sample may be carry-over from other donors' samples. Both conserved end residues are part of each CDR3. D genes are given only for firm matches. Size tells how often a clone was seen (once, few, many) or the class of an expanded clone, and some rows leave it out.

TRBJ1-2,NA,TRBV7-2,once,TGTGCCAGCAGCTTAGACACCCGGGACTACTACACCTTC,CASSLDTRDYYTF
TRBJ1-4,TRBD1,TRBV7-9,NA,TGTGCCAGCAGCCTAAACCTCGGACAGGAACTGTTTTTT,CASSLNLGQELFF
TRBJ1-2,NA,TRBV9,NA,TGTGCCAGCACAAAACCCCCCTATGGCTACACCTTC,CASTKPPYGYTF
TRBJ2-1,TRBD2,TRBV28,NA,TGTGCCAGCAGAGAGGGACTATCAGTCTCCTACAATGAGCAGTTCTTC,CASREGLSVSYNEQFF
TRBJ1-6,NA,TRBV5-6,NA,TGTGCCAGCAGCTTGATCCGGGGTTCGCCCCTCCACTTT,CASSLIRGSPLHF
TRBJ2-7,NA,TRBV28,NA,TGTGCCAGCAGTTTAACAGGGCTCGAGCAGTACTTC,CASSLTGLEQYF
TRBJ1-1,NA,TRBV7-9,NA,TGTGCCAGCAATCGGATAACTGAAGCTTTCTTT,CASNRITEAFF
TRBJ2-1,NA,TRBV30,NA,TGTGCCTGGAACCGAGGCGATGAGCAGTTCTTC,CAWNRGDEQFF
TRBJ2-5,TRBD1,TRBV5-1,NA,TGCGCCAGCAGCTTGGCCGGGACAGGGATAGAGACCCAGTACTTC,CASSLAGTGIETQYF
TRBJ2-1,NA,TRBV29-1,NA,TGCAGCGTTGCCCCTTGGGGCCAGCGAGATGAGCAGTTCTTC,CSVAPWGQRDEQFF
TRBJ2-3,NA,TRBV5-1,NA,TGCGCCAGCAGCTTGGAAGTGGGAGCAGATACGCAGTATTTT,CASSLEVGADTQYF
TRBJ2-2,TRBD2,TRBV5-1,once,TGCGCCAGCACCGGACTAGCGGGAAGGTCCGGGGAGCTGTTTTTT,CASTGLAGRSGELFF